This T cell receptor (beta chain) is from a study of beta chain features in type 1 diabetes. Overall study findings and caveats: Reduced insertions and increased deletions marked VDJ junctions in type 1 diabetes patients. With patients and controls alike, PCR might favor shorter templates to an equal degree. People with Type 1 diabetes carried modestly yet significantly shorter TCRB CDR3s in all four CD4+ subsets.

In germline, CDR1 is MDHEN, CDR2 SYDVKM. The CDR3 has 17 residues. The J segment lost 0 bases and the V segment lost 5 bases, leaving 7 bases of the junction unmatched. A word on this clone: The antigen is not known.

The entirety of the isolated RNA underwent reverse transcription, so expressed TCRB transcripts were sequenced. Sequenced by immunoSEQ multiplex PCR; TCRdb stores in-frame clones only, minus some. The table records some 150,000 clones, about 10% of them present only once. The clonotype originates from a woman between 25 and 40 years old with type 1 diabetes. V usage is TRBV28 and J usage is TRBJ2-3, with 11 bases matching TRBD2. The sequencing sample was made of central memory CD4+ T cells from blood. CDR3 DNA sequence: TGTGCCAGCAGTCAACTAGCGGGAGAGGCGAGCACAGATACGCAGTATTTT. This translates into CASSQLAGEASTDTQYF. The full variable domain, rest sourced from reference TRBV28 and TRBJ2-3, is DVKVTQSSRYLVKRTGEKVFLECVQDMDHENMFWYRQDPGLGLRLIYFSYDVKMKEKGDIPEGYSVSREKKERFSLILESASTNQTSMYLCASSQLAGEASTDTQYFGPGTRLTVL.